Below, 17 T cell receptor beta chains from the same sample are listed, as sequenced in a study of cytomegalovirus exposure and HLA in healthy donors. This PCR relied on a set of 60 Vbeta primers and 13 Jbeta primers. Libraries were prepared by immunoSEQ multiplex PCR; TCRdb keeps only in-frame clonotypes and omits some of them. The sample includes approximately 140,000 clones, roughly 74% seen only once; the top ten take 3% to 3.5%. Sequencing was performed on PBMCs. These TCRs come from a middle-aged man in good health and CMV-seronegative.

This sequence joins TRBV5-1 and TRBJ2-5; TRBD2 matches 9 bases. With 0 bases clipped from V and 4 bases from J, the junction kept 7 bases outside the gene matches. Germline V gene sequence: CDR1 SGHRS, CDR2 YFSETQ. The CDR3 runs to 16 residues. CDR3 sequence: CASSLDPAGGLETQYF. The CDR3 DNA sequence: TGCGCCAGCAGCTTGGATCCAGCGGGGGGACTAGAGACCCAGTACTTC.

The V gene is TRBV6-1, the J gene TRBJ1-2, with D hard to call. The V gene's germline CDR1 is MNHNS and CDR2 SASEGT. V was shortened by 4 bases and J by 0 bases, with 12 bases between the two germline ends. The CDR3 contains 15 residues. CDR3 region: CASSVGHTPNYGYTF. The CDR3 bases are TGTGCCAGCAGTGTGGGCCACACACCTAACTATGGCTACACCTTC.

This clone was found a few times. J is TRBJ1-2 and V is TRBV27, with 9 nucleotides matching TRBD1. This CDR3 comprises 14 residues. V dropped 5 bases and J dropped 8; count of bases not matched to a gene: 9. Germline assignment: CDR1 MNHEY and CDR2 SMNVEV (reference sequence). CDR3 amino acids: CASSPGQGTGGYTF. CDR3 in DNA: TGTGCCAGCAGTCCCGGACAGGGGACGGGCGGCTACACCTTC.

The chain recombines TRBV4-1 with TRBJ2-5; a possible D gene is TRBD2 (6 bases). The germline V gene has CDR1 MGHRA and CDR2 YSYEKL. The CDR3 covers 13 residues. V lost 1 base and J 4 bases, leaving 7 bases between the germline ends. Here the CDR3 DNA reads TGCGCCAGCAGCCAAGGGGGACTAGAGACCCAGTACTTC. Its translation: CASSQGGLETQYF.

The chain recombines TRBV19 with TRBJ2-1, with 8 bases identical to TRBD2. The V and J ends lost 5 bases and 4 bases, in that order; junction bases with no gene match: 7. Per the germline V gene, CDR1 is LNHDA and CDR2 is SQIVND (reference sequence). This CDR3 is 15 amino acids long. CDR3 loop: CASSLFAGGYNEQFF. Here the CDR3 DNA reads TGTGCCAGTAGTCTATTCGCGGGGGGTTACAATGAGCAGTTCTTC.

V usage is TRBV19 and J usage is TRBJ2-5; TRBD1 agrees at 10 bases. This CDR3 is built from 16 residues. Trimming removed 3 bases from V and 1 base from J; junction bases left unmatched: 5. CDR1 and CDR2 (germline): LNHDA, SQIVND (reference sequence). The CDR3, as DNA: TGTGCCAGTAGTATTCGGACAGGGGGTATCCAAGAGACCCAGTACTTC. Translated, it gives CASSIRTGGIQETQYF.

The gene calls are TRBV14 and TRBJ2-4, with 7 positions matching TRBD2. Germline values: CDR1 SGHDN, CDR2 FVKESK. The CDR3 runs to 14 residues. J was trimmed by 6 bases and V by 2 bases; bases with no gene match: 4. The CDR3 sequence is CASSQIRGGNIQYF. The CDR3 bases are TGTGCCAGCAGCCAAATCCGCGGGGGAAACATTCAGTACTTC.

V usage is TRBV11-2 and J usage is TRBJ1-1; D is perhaps TRBD1 (5 bases). The germline gives CDR1 SGHAT, CDR2 FQNNGV. The CDR3 consists of 13 residues. Trimming stripped 4 bases from V and 7 bases from J, with 13 bases between. The CDR3 region has the DNA TGTGCCAGCAGCTCGTATGGGGGGGTTGAAGCTTTCTTT. Translated: CASSSYGGVEAFF.

The genes are TRBV6-1 and TRBJ1-5, with a weak D call TRBD1 (6 bases). The V end lost 6 bases, the J end lost 1 base, and 13 bases lay between the germline ends. The CDR3 contains 15 residues. Germline assignment: CDR1 MNHNS and CDR2 SASEGT. The CDR3 region is CASSMDSPSNQPQHF. The CDR3 DNA reads as TGTGCCAGCAGCATGGACAGCCCAAGCAATCAGCCCCAGCATTTT.

The CDR3, as DNA: TGTGCCACCGGCTGGTGGGACAGGGATTACAATGAGCAGTTCTTC. Translating it yields CATGWWDRDYNEQFF. J is TRBJ2-1 and V is TRBV6-1, with 9 bases that match TRBD1. Germline CDR1 MNHNS, CDR2 SASEGT. With V trimmed by 10 bases and J by 4 bases, 11 bases remained unmatched. The CDR3 has 15 amino acids.

The V and J genes are TRBV19 and TRBJ1-2; TRBD1 is a possible D gene (5 bases). This CDR3 spans 15 amino acids. Per germline, CDR1 LNHDA and CDR2 SQIVND (reference sequence). V lost 7 bases to trimming and J lost 1 base, with 16 bases between them. The CDR3 loop is CASIPGRGDNYGYTF. CDR3 in DNA: TGTGCCAGTATTCCAGGGCGGGGCGATAACTATGGCTACACCTTC.

The sample holds a few counts of this clone. The chain links TRBV4-3 to TRBJ1-2; TRBD1 might be the D (5 bases). The CDR3 totals 16 residues. Between the trimmed V and J ends, which lost 0 bases and 7 bases, there was a span of 18 bases. In germline, CDR1 is LGHNA, CDR2 YSLEER. The CDR3 spells CASSQDLGGGVGGYTF. Here the CDR3 DNA reads TGCGCCAGCAGCCAAGATCTTGGGGGGGGAGTTGGTGGCTACACCTTC.

The chain employs TRBV12-5 and TRBJ2-1; 9 positions match TRBD2. V was pared by 7 bases and J by 3 bases, with 10 bases of the junction left unmatched. Germline loops: CDR1 LGHNT, CDR2 FRNRAP. The CDR3 runs 16 residues. The CDR3 spells CASDPSAGGIYNEQFF. The CDR3 DNA follows: TGTGCTAGTGACCCGTCTGCGGGGGGGATCTACAATGAGCAGTTCTTC.

This chain connects TRBV6-5 to TRBJ2-3; 8 bases line up with TRBD2. This CDR3 is built from 14 residues. The ends lost 6 bases at V and 4 bases at J; junction bases unmatched: 6. Germline assignment: CDR1 MNHEY and CDR2 SVGAGI. In DNA, the CDR3 is TGTGCCAGCAGCCAAGGGACTAGTGCAGATACGCAGTATTTT. Translation gives CASSQGTSADTQYF.

This clone was seen repeatedly, ten times or more. The chain combines TRBV7-3 with TRBJ2-7; 11 positions match TRBD1. This CDR3 region has 15 residues. Unmatched junction bases numbered 6, after V lost 2 bases and J lost 6 bases. Germline CDR1 reads SGHTA; CDR2 reads FQGTGA. DNA for the CDR3: TGTGCCAGCAGCTTAGTCGGGACAGGGGGAGGCGAGCAGTACTTC. This translates into CASSLVGTGGGEQYF.

The chain recombines TRBV6-5 with TRBJ1-2, with no clear D. CDR3 size: 13 residues. V lost 2 bases and J lost 2, with 6 bases in between. Germline V lookup: CDR1 MNHEY, CDR2 SVGAGI. The CDR3 region has the DNA TGTGCCAGCAGTTACAGGGAGAACTATGGCTACACCTTC. It translates to CASSYRENYGYTF.

V and J are TRBV4-2 and TRBJ2-3; tentatively, D is TRBD1 (6 bases). This CDR3 is built from 16 residues. The germline gives CDR1 LGHNA, CDR2 YNFKEQ. The V and J ends lost 0 bases and 2 bases respectively, with 12 bases between them. The CDR3 nucleotides are TGTGCCAGCAGCCAAGACGAGGGGGTGGTCACAGATACGCAGTATTTT. Translated, it gives CASSQDEGVVTDTQYF.